The source of this T cell receptor (beta chain) is a study of shared clonotypes between healthy human individuals. Study results and limitations: Represented diversity, genetic and exposure-history alike, was limited by few donors. Sampling was confined to blood; repertoires within tissues likely differ.

V lost 2 bases, J lost 2 bases, and 16 bases lay in between. CDR3 size: 17 residues. Germline V gives CDR1 SNHLY, CDR2 FYNNEI. Clones were sequenced by immunoSEQ multiplex PCR, and TCRdb holds only the in-frame ones, with some missing. Of 2 million to 3 million clones listed, roughly 93% are singletons. Details on this clone: The antigen remains unidentified.

The genes are TRBV2 and TRBJ1-5; D gene ambiguous. The sequenced sample was naive CD4+ T cells from PBMCs. Specified subset: CD45RA+ positively selected. The clonotype originates from a man aged 18 to 35 in good health. Some clones in this sample may be carry-over from other donors' samples. Here the CDR3 reads CASSERVRGVGNQPQHF. CDR3 sequence (DNA): TGTGCCAGCAGTGAACGCGTGCGGGGAGTAGGCAATCAGCCCCAGCATTTT.